This T cell receptor beta chain emerged from a study of cytomegalovirus exposure and HLA in healthy donors. Across the study: Approximately 190 million T cells yielded around 100 million unique TCR beta sequences, as an earlier analysis found.

Nominally healthy donors were sampled, though unrecorded immune exposures were likely. A few counts support this clone. Its antigen remains unidentified. The junction had 14 bases not matched to a gene; V was cut back by 2 bases and J by 6 bases. The germline CDR1 and CDR2 sequences are KGHSH and LQKENI. This CDR3 contains 18 residues. It was with 60 Vbeta and 13 Jbeta primers that the PCR ran. Sequenced by immunoSEQ multiplex PCR; TCRdb stores in-frame clones only, minus some. The profile shows around 90,000 clones, roughly 67% of them singletons. General study findings and limits: It was reportedly the case that the classifier diagnosed cytomegalovirus status with high specificity and sensitivity.

The rearrangement links TRBV18 to TRBJ1-2; 11 nucleotides agree with TRBD1. Specimen: PBMCs. The receptor comes from a boy between 10 and 17 years old in good health and CMV-seropositive. This chain's CDR3 is CASSPSIGGQGARDGYTF. The CDR3 DNA reads as TGTGCCAGCTCACCATCAATCGGAGGACAGGGGGCGAGAGATGGCTACACCTTC.